This T cell receptor (beta chain) was retrieved from a study of early T cells in non-severe SARS-CoV-2 infection. TCRdb redid the calling of the 5' RACE reads with MiXCR, one entry per CDR3 protein. The repertoire holds some 40,000 distinct CDR3 sequences, around 6.1% seen once, with around 21% in the top ten. This CDR3 is 15 amino acids long. Germline CDR1 and CDR2: SGHRS and YFSETQ. The germline V and J ends were trimmed by 0 bases and 1 base, with 7 bases remaining between them. Sequenced material: whole blood, taken at baseline. This receptor was identified in an adult who was a healthcare worker with PCR-confirmed SARS-CoV-2 infection or an uninfected control (not recorded which). J is TRBJ2-2 and V is TRBV5-1; D perhaps matches TRBD1 (6 bases). The CDR3: CASSLGTVNTGELFF. CDR3 bases: TGCGCCAGCAGCTTGGGGACAGTGAACACCGGGGAGCTGTTTTTT.